These T cell receptor beta chains were read from a single sample in a study of blood T cell repertoires in COVID-19. The protocol was immunoSEQ multiplex PCR, while the TCRdb copy is restricted to in-frame clones and leaves out a portion. This sample yields about 270,000 clones, of which 80% to 90% are seen a single time; more than 10% belongs to the top ten. The sample consisted of peripheral blood. The origin of the receptors is a woman aged 30 to 39 with COVID-19, enrolled during active disease. CDR3s leave out the opening cysteine and the closing phenylalanine or tryptophan. Clone size is stated in some rows and not others, as once, few, many or a class when expanded.

v_call: TRBV6-5; clone_size: NA; cdr3_aa: ASRGGLYVAF
v_call: TRBV10-3; clone_size: few; cdr3_aa: AIRGGTNSPLH
v_call: TRBV7-8; clone_size: NA; cdr3_aa: ASSLRRGIDEQY
v_call: TRBV5-1; clone_size: NA; cdr3_aa: ASSPSTATLYNSPLH
v_call: TRBV7-2; clone_size: NA; cdr3_aa: ASSLVYLRYNEQF
v_call: TRBV19; clone_size: NA; cdr3_aa: ASSPLRGTGGWDTQY
v_call: TRBV13; clone_size: once; cdr3_aa: ASSFRQRTDTQY
v_call: TRBV28; clone_size: NA; cdr3_aa: ASSSAGGQETQY
v_call: TRBV12-3/TRBV12-4; clone_size: NA; cdr3_aa: ASSFGEPYEQY
v_call: TRBV18; clone_size: NA; cdr3_aa: ASSPGGQGNYGYT
v_call: TRBV15; clone_size: few; cdr3_aa: ATSRVAGGFYNEQF
v_call: TRBV27; clone_size: few; cdr3_aa: ASTPLGYAGRSF
v_call: TRBV20-1; clone_size: NA; cdr3_aa: SAKGNSPLH
v_call: TRBV7-9; clone_size: NA; cdr3_aa: ASSPRPE
v_call: TRBV4-2; clone_size: NA; cdr3_aa: ASSQGGLDVSDTQY
v_call: TRBV3-1/TRBV3-2; clone_size: NA; cdr3_aa: ASSQVDSGHYGYT